This T cell receptor beta chain was recorded in a study of T cell responses to AZD1222 COVID-19 vaccine. Broader study findings: The CD4 TCRs associated with vaccination extended across spike and predominated at 160-218 and 743-854. Reportedly, nearly half of unique spike TCRs recognized epitopes outside B.1.351/B.1.1.7 mutations. Rises in breadth and depth of Spike-specific TCRs came after two AZD1222 doses.

Repertoires were generated with immunoSEQ multiplex PCR, while TCRdb's copy carries only in-frame clones and drops some. In the table there are 110,000 or so clones, just over 85% of which are singletons. To note about this clone: Its target is not known.

The source is an adult in good health. The sequencing used peripheral blood, collected on day 0 of AZD1222 vaccination.

In DNA form, the CDR3 reads TGTGCCAGAAGCCCAAGACGGGACGGAGGACACACCGGGGAGCTGTTTTTT. Its translation: CARSPRRDGGHTGELFF. V usage is TRBV7-5 and J usage is TRBJ2-2. TRBV7-5 represents a pseudogene. This CDR3 is 17 amino acids long.